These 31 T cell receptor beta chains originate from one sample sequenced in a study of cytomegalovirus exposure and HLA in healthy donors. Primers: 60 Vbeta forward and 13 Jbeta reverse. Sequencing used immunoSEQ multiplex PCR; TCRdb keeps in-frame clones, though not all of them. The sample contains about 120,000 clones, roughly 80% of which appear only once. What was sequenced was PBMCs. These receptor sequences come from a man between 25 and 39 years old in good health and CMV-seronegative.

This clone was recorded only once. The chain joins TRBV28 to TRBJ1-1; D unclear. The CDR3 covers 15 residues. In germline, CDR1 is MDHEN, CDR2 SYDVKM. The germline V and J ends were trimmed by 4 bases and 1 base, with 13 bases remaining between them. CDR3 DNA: TGTGCCAGCAGTTCACCCCCCACACGGAACACTGAAGCTTTCTTT. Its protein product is CASSSPPTRNTEAFF.

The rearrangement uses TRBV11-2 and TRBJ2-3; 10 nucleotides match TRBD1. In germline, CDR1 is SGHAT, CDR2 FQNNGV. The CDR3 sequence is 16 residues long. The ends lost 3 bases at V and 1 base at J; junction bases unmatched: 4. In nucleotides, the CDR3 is TGTGCCAGCAGCTTTTCCGGGACAGGGGGCACAGATACGCAGTATTTT. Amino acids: CASSFSGTGGTDTQYF.

The DNA of the CDR3 is TGCGCCAGCAGCTTAGGACTAGCGGGGGGCCCCTCAATAAAAGAGACCCAGTACTTC. Its protein product is CASSLGLAGGPSIKETQYF. J is TRBJ2-5 and V is TRBV5-1, with 14 bases lining up with TRBD2. The CDR3 spans 19 residues. Germline CDR1 is SGHRS and CDR2 is YFSETQ. V was clipped by 2 bases and J by 3 bases; unmatched bases: 12.

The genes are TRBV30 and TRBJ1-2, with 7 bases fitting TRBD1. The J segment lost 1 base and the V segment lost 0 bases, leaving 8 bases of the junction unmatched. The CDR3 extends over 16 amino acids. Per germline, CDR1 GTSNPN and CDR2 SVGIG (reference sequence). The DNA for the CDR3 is TGTGCCTGGAGTGTAGGGACAGCGTTTATTAACTATGGCTACACCTTC. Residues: CAWSVGTAFINYGYTF.

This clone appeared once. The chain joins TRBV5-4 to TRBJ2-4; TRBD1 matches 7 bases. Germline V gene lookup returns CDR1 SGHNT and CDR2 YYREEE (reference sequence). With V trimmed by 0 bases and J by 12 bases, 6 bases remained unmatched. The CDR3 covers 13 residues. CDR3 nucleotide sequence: TGTGCCAGCAGCTTGGCAGCAGGGGACAGTCAGTACTTC. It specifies CASSLAAGDSQYF. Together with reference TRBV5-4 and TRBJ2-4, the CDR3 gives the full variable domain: ETGVTQSPTHLIKTRGQQVTLRCSSQSGHNTVSWYQQALGQGPQFIFQYYREEENGRGNFPPRFSGLQFPNYSSELNVNALELDDSALYLCASSLAAGDSQYFGAGTRLSVL.

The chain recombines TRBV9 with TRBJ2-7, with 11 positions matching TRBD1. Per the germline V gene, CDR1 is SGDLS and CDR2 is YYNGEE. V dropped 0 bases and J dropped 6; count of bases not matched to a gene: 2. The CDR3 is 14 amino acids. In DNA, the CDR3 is TGTGCCAGCAGCGTAGCGGACAGGGGGCGCGAGCAGTACTTC. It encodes CASSVADRGREQYF.

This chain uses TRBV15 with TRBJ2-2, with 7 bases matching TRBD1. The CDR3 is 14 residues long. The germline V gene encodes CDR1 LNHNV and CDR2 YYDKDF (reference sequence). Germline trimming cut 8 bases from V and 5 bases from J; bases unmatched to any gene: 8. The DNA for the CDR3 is TGTGCCACCCTAGCAGGGGGAAGGACCGGGGAGCTGTTTTTT. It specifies CATLAGGRTGELFF. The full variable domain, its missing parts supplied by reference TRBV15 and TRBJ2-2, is DAMVIQNPRYQVTQFGKPVTLSCSQTLNHNVMYWYQQKSSQAPKLLFHYYDKDFNNEADTPDNFQSRRPNTSFCFLDIRSPGLGDTAMYLCATLAGGRTGELFFGEGSRLTVL.

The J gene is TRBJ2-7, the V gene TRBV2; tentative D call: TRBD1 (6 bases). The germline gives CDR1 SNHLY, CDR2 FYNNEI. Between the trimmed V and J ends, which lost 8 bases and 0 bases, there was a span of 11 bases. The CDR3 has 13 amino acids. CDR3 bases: TGTGCCAGCCGGACAGTTGTCTCCTACGAGCAGTACTTC. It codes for CASRTVVSYEQYF.

This CDR3 reads CASSQSGGAAEAFF. CDR3 bases: TGTGCCAGCAGCCAATCCGGGGGGGCGGCTGAAGCTTTCTTT. This rearrangement joins TRBV16 to TRBJ1-1, with TRBD1 as a possible D gene (6 bases). This CDR3 is 14 amino acids long. The V end lost 0 bases, the J end lost 6 bases, and 11 bases lay between the germline ends. Germline lookup yields CDR1 KGHSY and CDR2 FQNENV.

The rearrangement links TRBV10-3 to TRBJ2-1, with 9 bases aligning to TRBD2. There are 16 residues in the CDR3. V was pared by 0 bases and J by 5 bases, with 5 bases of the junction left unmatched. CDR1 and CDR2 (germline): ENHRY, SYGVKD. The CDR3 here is CAISESGQRGDNEQFF. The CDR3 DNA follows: TGTGCCATCAGTGAGTCGGGCCAGCGGGGGGACAATGAGCAGTTCTTC.

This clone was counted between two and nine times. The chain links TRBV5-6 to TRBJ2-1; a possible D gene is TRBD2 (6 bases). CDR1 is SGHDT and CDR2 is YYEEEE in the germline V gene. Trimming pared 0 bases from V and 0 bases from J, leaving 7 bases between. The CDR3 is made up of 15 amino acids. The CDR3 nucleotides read TGTGCCAGCAGCTTGGGCGGGGCCTCCTACAATGAGCAGTTCTTC. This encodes CASSLGGASYNEQFF.

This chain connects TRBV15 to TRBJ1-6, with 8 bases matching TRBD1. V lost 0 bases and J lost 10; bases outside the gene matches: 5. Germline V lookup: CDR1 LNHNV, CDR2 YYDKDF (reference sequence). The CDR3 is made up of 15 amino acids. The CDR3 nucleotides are TGTGCCACCAGCAGAGACCAGGGGGCGGACTCACCCCTCCACTTT. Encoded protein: CATSRDQGADSPLHF. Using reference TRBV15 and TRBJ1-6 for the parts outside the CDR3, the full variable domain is DAMVIQNPRYQVTQFGKPVTLSCSQTLNHNVMYWYQQKSSQAPKLLFHYYDKDFNNEADTPDNFQSRRPNTSFCFLDIRSPGLGDTAMYLCATSRDQGADSPLHFGNGTRLTVT.

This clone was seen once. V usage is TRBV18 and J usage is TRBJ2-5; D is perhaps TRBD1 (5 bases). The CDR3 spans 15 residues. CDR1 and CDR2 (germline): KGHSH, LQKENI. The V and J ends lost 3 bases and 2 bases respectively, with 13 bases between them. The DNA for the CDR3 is TGTGCCAGCTCACCGGGATCAGGGCTACAAGAGACCCAGTACTTC. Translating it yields CASSPGSGLQETQYF.

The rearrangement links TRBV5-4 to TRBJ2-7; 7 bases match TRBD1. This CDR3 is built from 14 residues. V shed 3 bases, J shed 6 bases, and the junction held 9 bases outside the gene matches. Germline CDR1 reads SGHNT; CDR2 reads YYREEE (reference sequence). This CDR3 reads CASSSLQGSGEQYF. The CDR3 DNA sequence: TGTGCCAGCAGCTCTCTACAGGGGTCGGGCGAGCAGTACTTC.

CDR3: CASSAQGGTEAFF. DNA of the CDR3: TGTGCCAGCAGCGCCCAGGGGGGCACTGAAGCTTTCTTT. The rearrangement joins TRBV6-4 to TRBJ1-1, with TRBD1 identical over 7 bases. The CDR3 has 13 residues. Germline-derived CDR1 and CDR2 are MRHNA and SNTAGT. V lost 6 bases and J lost 4; bases outside the gene matches: 5.

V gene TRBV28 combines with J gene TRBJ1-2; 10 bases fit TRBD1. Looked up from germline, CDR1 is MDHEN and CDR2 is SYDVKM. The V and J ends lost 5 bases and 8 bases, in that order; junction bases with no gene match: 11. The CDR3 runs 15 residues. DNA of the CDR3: TGTGCCAGCAGTCGACAGGGGGCGGATTATGCGGGCTACACCTTC. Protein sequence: CASSRQGADYAGYTF.

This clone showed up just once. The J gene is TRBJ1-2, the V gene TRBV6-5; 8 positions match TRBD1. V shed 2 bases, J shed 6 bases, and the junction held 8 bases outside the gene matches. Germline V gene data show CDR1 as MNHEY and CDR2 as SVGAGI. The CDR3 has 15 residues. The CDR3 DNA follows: TGTGCCAGCAGTTACGAAGGACAGGGAAGCGATGGCTACACCTTC. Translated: CASSYEGQGSDGYTF.

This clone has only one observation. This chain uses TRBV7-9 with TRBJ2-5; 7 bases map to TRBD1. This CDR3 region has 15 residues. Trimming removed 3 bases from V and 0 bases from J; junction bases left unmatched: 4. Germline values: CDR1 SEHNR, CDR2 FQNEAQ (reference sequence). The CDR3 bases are TGTGCCAGCAGCTTGGTTGGGACAGACCAAGAGACCCAGTACTTC. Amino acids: CASSLVGTDQETQYF. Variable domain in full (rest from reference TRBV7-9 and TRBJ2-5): DTGVSQNPRHKITKRGQNVTFRCDPISEHNRLYWYRQTLGQGPEFLTYFQNEAQLEKSRLLSDRFSAERPKGSFSTLEIQRTEQGDSAMYLCASSLVGTDQETQYFGPGTRLLVL.

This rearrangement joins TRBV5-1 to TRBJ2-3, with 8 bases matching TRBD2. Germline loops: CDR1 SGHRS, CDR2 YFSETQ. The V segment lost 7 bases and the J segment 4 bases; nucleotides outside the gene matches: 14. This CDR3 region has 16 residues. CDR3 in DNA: TGCGCCAGCCTCTTGGGTGGCGGGGGGAAAGCAGATACGCAGTATTTT. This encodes CASLLGGGGKADTQYF.

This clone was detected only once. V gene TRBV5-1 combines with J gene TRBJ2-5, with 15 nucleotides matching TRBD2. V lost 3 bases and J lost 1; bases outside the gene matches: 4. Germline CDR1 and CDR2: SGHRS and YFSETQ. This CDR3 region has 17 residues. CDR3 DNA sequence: TGCGCCAGCAGCTCGGGACTAGCGGGGGGTTCCCAAGAGACCCAGTACTTC. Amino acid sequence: CASSSGLAGGSQETQYF.

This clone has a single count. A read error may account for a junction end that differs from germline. The CDR3 here is CASSFDRGLQCGVF. CDR3 coding DNA: TGTGCCAGCAGCTTCGACAGGGGGCTACAATGCGGGGTCTTC. The chain recombines TRBV5-4 with TRBJ2-1, with 10 nucleotides matching TRBD1. The CDR3 covers 14 residues. From germline, CDR1 is SGHNT and CDR2 YYREEE (reference sequence).

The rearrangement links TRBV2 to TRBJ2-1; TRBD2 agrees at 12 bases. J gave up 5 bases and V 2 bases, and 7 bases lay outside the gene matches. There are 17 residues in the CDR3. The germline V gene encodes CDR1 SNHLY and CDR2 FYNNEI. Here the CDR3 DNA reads TGTGCCAGCAGTGAATCTTCTAGCGGGGGGGTTCACAATGAGCAGTTCTTC. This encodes CASSESSSGGVHNEQFF.

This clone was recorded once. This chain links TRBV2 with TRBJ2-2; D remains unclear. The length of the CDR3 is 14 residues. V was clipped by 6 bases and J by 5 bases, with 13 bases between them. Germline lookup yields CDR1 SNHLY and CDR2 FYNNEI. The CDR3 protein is CASRTPAPTGELFF. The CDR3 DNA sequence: TGTGCCAGCAGGACTCCGGCCCCAACCGGGGAGCTGTTTTTT.

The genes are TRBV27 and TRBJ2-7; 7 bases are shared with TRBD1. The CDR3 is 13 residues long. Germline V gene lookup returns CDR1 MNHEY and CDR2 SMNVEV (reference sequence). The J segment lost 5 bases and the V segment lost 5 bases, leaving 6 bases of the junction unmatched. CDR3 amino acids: CASSHRGSDEQYF. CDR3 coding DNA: TGTGCCAGCAGTCACAGGGGAAGCGACGAGCAGTACTTC.

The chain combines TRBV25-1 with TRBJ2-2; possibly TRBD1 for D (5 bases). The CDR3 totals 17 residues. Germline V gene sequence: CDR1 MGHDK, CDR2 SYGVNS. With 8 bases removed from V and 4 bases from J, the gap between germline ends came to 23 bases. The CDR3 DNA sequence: TGTGCCAGCGAAAACCTCACGCAGGGTGGTACCACCGGGGAGCTGTTTTTT. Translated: CASENLTQGGTTGELFF.

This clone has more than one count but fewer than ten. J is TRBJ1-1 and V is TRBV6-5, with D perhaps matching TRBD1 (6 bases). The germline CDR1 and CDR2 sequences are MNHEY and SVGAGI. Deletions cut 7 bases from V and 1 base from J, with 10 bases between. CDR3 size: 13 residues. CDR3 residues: CASTIGGNTEAFF. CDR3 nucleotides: TGTGCCAGCACCATAGGGGGGAACACTGAAGCTTTCTTT.

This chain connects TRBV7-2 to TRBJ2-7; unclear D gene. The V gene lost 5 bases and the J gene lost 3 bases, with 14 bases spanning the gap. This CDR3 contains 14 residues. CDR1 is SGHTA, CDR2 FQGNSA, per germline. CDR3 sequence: CASSLPERFYEQYF. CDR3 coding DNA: TGTGCCAGCAGCCTACCCGAGAGGTTCTACGAGCAGTACTTC.

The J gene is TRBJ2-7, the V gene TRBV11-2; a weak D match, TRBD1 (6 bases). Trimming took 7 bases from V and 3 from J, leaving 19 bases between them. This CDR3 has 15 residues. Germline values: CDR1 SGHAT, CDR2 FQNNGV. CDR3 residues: CASTLETGPNYEQYF. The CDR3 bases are TGTGCCAGCACCCTTGAGACAGGCCCAAACTACGAGCAGTACTTC.

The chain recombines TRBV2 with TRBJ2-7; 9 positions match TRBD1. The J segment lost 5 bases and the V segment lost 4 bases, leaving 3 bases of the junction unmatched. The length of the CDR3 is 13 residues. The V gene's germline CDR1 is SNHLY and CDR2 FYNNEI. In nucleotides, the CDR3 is TGTGCCAGCAGTGGGACAGGGGTCCACGAGCAGTACTTC. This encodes CASSGTGVHEQYF.

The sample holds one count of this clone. CDR3 nucleotide sequence: TGTGCCAGCAGTGGGACAGGGCTTAACTATGGCTACACCTTC. Protein product: CASSGTGLNYGYTF. The chain is built from TRBV6-1 and TRBJ1-2; 8 nucleotides line up with TRBD1. After removal of 4 bases from V and 1 base from J, the junction contained 2 bases not matched to a gene. The CDR3 sequence is 14 residues long. CDR1 and CDR2 from the germline V gene are MNHNS and SASEGT.

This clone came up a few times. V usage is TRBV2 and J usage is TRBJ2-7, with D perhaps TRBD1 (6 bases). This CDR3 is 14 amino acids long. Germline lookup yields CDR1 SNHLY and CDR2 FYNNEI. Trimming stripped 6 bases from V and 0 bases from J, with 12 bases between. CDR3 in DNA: TGTGCCAGCAGACGGCAGGGGAACTCCTACGAGCAGTACTTC. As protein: CASRRQGNSYEQYF.